Included here is one T cell receptor (beta chain) sequence, with context. Original methodology: For nucleated cells, counts were estimated from reference gene primer amplification. The table came from immunoSEQ multiplex PCR; TCRdb's copy has only in-frame clones and leaves some out. V, J and clone size are those of that table, while D and trimming were read from the DNA. Of around 260,000 clones listed, 70% to 90% are singletons. Germline values: CDR1 SGHAT, CDR2 FQNNGV. The V and J ends lost 5 bases and 4 bases, in that order; junction bases with no gene match: 4. CDR3 size: 15 residues. These data belong to a study of blood T cell repertoires in COVID-19. Study at large: From the United States, Italy and Spain came samples of acute and convalescent COVID-19. The cDNA or gDNA used as material had been derived from T cells, B-cell-depleted T cells, or PBMCs.

This sequence joins TRBV11-2 and TRBJ2-1; 11 bases match TRBD2. This receptor was identified in a human donor in a cohort sampled during active COVID-19. The source material was peripheral blood. CDR3 bases: TGTGCCAGCAGCACGCTAGCGGGAGGTTACAATGAGCAGTTCTTC. Residues: CASSTLAGGYNEQFF.